Described below is a single T cell receptor (beta chain) sequence and its context. CDR3 length: 15 amino acids. Germline CDR1 is SNHLY and CDR2 is FYNNEI. V shed 3 bases and J 6 bases; nucleotides not matched to a gene: 9. These data come from a study of shared clonotypes between healthy human individuals. For the study at large: Every donor yielded three CD4 naive, three CD4 memory, two CD8 naive and one CD8 memory plate.

Assay used: immunoSEQ multiplex PCR; TCRdb lists only in-frame clones, some missing. The data contain millions of clones, 93% of them singletons. Sequencing was performed on naive CD4+ T cells from PBMCs. Subset noted: CD45RA+ positively selected. This TCR came from a man aged 18 to 29 in good health. Some clones in this sample may be carry-over from other donors' samples. This chain uses TRBV2 with TRBJ2-7; 9 positions agree with TRBD2. CDR3 DNA: TGTGCCAGCAGTGATTTTCGCGGGAGGGCAAGCGAGCAGTACTTC. Its translation: CASSDFRGRASEQYF. The full variable domain, rest sourced from reference TRBV2 and TRBJ2-7, is EPEVTQTPSHQVTQMGQEVILRCVPISNHLYFYWYRQILGQKVEFLVSFYNNEISEKSEIFDDQFSVERPDGSNFTLKIRSTKLEDSAMYFCASSDFRGRASEQYFGPGTRLTVT.